The clone carrying this TCR beta chain was observed a few times. The data belong to a study of cytomegalovirus exposure and HLA in healthy donors. The primer mix had 60 Vbeta and 13 Jbeta primers. Only in-frame clones appear in the TCRdb table, and some are missing; sequencing was by immunoSEQ multiplex PCR. This sample has some 170,000 clones, with 75% to 85% found just once. Germline V lookup: CDR1 MRHNA, CDR2 SNTAGT. Trimming took off 4 bases at V and 4 bases at J, with 13 bases between the two ends. The CDR3 covers 15 residues. V gene TRBV6-4 combines with J gene TRBJ2-2; D might be TRBD2 (6 bases). The receptor was derived from a girl between 2 and 10 years old in good health and CMV-seropositive. Material: PBMCs. The CDR3 bases are TGTGCCAGCAGTGTCTCGGGAGAGGGCACCGGGGAGCTGTTTTTT. This encodes CASSVSGEGTGELFF.